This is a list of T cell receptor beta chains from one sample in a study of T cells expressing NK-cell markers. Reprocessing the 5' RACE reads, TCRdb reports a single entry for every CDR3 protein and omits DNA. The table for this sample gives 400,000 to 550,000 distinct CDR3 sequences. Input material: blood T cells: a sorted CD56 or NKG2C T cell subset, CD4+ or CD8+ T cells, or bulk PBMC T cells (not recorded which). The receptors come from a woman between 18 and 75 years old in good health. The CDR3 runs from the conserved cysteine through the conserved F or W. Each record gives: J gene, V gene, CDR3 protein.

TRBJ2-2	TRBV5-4	CASSLRGQDPGELFF
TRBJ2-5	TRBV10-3	CAISNNLGGQETQYF
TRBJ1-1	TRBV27	CASSSLTGTEAFF
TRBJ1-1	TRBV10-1	CASSDGNIISEAFF
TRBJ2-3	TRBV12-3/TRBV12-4	CASSLRGGVRTYTQYF
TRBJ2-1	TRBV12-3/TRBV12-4	CASSFMSGEQFF
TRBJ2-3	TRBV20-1	CSARDVAGLAGGPRDTQYF
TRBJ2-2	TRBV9	CASSVRPSDTPGELFF
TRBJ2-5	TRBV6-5	CASSFPGSRETQYF
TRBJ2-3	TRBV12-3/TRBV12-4	CASWSGGKWYF
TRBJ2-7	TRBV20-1	CSALRDRGFEQYF
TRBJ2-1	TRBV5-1	CASSSVIVSRSYNEQFF
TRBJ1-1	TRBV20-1	CSAGDRSNTEAFF
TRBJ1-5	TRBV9	CASSVGWGSGNQPQHF
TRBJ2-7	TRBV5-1	CASSNTGTGNYEQYF
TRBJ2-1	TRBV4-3	CASSQQPGTEQFF
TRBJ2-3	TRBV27	CASSFGGGDTQYF
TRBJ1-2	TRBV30	CAEGTQSVSYGYTF
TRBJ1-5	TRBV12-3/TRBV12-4	CASSLSLSNQPQHF
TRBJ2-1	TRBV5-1	CASSLAQEKFF
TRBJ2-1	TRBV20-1	CSAELAGSYNEQFF
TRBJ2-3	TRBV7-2	CASSPPSPDTQYF
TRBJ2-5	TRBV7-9	CASSFRAGTRETQYF
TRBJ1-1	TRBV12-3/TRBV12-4	CASSTSQMNTEAFF
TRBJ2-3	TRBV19	CASSIETITDTQYF
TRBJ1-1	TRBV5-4	CASKIDTMNTEAFF
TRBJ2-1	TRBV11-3	CASSLGRTGGIGNNEQFF
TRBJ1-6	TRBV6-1	CASGDMSSYNSPLHF
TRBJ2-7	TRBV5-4	CASSFLGAADEQYF
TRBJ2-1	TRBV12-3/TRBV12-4	CASSPQGGQSIEQFF
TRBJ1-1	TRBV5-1	CASSLVVTEAFF
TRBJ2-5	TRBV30	CAWSRDQETQYF
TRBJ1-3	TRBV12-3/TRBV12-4	CASSYRQGAGNTIYF
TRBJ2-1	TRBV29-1	CSVRGTSGGTFF
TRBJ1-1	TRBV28	CASSLPNRGRNTEAFF
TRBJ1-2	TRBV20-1	CSAPYETGGAGYTF
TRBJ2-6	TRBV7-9	CASSRRPGGSGANVLTF